These 20 T cell receptor beta chains came from one sample sequenced in a study of Graves' ophthalmopathy and Graves' hyperthyroidism. CDR3 regions of TCR beta were amplified from RNA transcripts. Investigators did first-round RT-PCR with HTBI primers, then second-round multiplex PCR. TCRdb re-called the multiplex PCR reads through MiXCR, storing one row per CDR3 protein. The table lists 680,000 or so distinct CDR3 sequences, 22% of them singletons, with around 6.5% in the top ten. Sequencing was carried out using peripheral blood. All receptors come from a young woman with stable Graves' hyperthyroidism. Some clones in this sample may be carry-over from other donors' samples.

This clonotype was counted many times. V and J are TRBV13 and TRBJ1-2; possible D gene TRBD1, 5 bases. This CDR3 spans 14 amino acids. Looked up from germline, CDR1 is PRHDT and CDR2 is FYEKMQ (reference sequence). Trimming removed 3 bases from V and 2 bases from J, with 10 bases in between. DNA for the CDR3: TGTGCCAGCAGCTTGAGTCGGGGGAACTATGGCTACACCTTC. Translation gives CASSLSRGNYGYTF. Variable domain in full (rest from reference TRBV13 and TRBJ1-2): AAGVIQSPRHLIKEKRETATLKCYPIPRHDTVYWYQQGPGQDPQFLISFYEKMQSDKGSIPDRFSAQQFSDYHSELNMSSLELGDSALYFCASSLSRGNYGYTFGSGTRLTVV.

The chain employs TRBV20-1 and TRBJ1-1; D is unresolved. Germline V lookup: CDR1 DFQATT, CDR2 SNEGSKA (reference sequence). V was pared by 1 base and J by 5 bases, with 23 bases between. This CDR3 comprises 17 residues. CDR3 coding DNA: TGCAGTGCTAGAGGAATGGACCTCAACCCCCTCGGGACTGAAGCTTTCTTT. It codes for CSARGMDLNPLGTEAFF.

This clonotype was seen repeatedly, ten times or more. The chain employs TRBV20-1 and TRBJ2-7; tentative D call: TRBD2 (6 bases). The CDR3 is 12 residues long. The V and J ends lost 6 bases and 13 bases respectively, with 22 bases between them. Germline assignment: CDR1 DFQATT and CDR2 SNEGSKA (reference sequence). CDR3 loop: CSADTDRDFRYF. The CDR3 nucleotides are TGCAGTGCGGATACAGATCGGGACTTTCGATACTTC.

This clonotype showed up many times. The J gene is TRBJ1-1, the V gene TRBV19, with TRBD1 identical over 7 bases. The CDR3 has 12 residues. From germline, CDR1 is LNHDA and CDR2 SQIVND (reference sequence). V trimming: 3 bases; J trimming: 9 bases; junction bases outside the gene matches: 4. The DNA of the CDR3 is TGTGCCAGTAGTATCACGGACAGGCAAGCTTTCTTT. Its translation is CASSITDRQAFF.

This clonotype was recorded many times. This chain joins TRBV27 and TRBJ1-2; 7 nucleotides agree with TRBD1. This CDR3 comprises 13 residues. The trim removed 6 bases at V and 11 bases at J, leaving 12 bases unmatched. Per the germline V gene, CDR1 is MNHEY and CDR2 is SMNVEV (reference sequence). The CDR3 protein is CASRRQGMTGYTF. The CDR3 nucleotides read TGTGCCAGCAGGCGACAGGGTATGACGGGATACACCTTC.

Many counts were recorded for this clonotype. This chain joins TRBV19 and TRBJ2-2, with D hard to call. Germline CDR1 is LNHDA and CDR2 is SQIVND (reference sequence). The CDR3 spans 14 residues. Trimming removed 5 bases from V and 5 bases from J, with 12 bases in between. CDR3 in DNA: TGTGCCAGTAGTCCGGGCTTCCGTACCGGGGAGCTGTTTTTT. Amino acid sequence: CASSPGFRTGELFF.

Notes on this clonotype: A clone one base away is much larger, so this may be a read error. Here the CDR3 DNA reads TGTGCCAGCAGTTTAGCTAGCGGGGGCCCAAAAAACATTAAGTACTTC. Translated, it gives CASSLASGGPKNIKYF. The gene calls are TRBV12-3 or TRBV12-4 and TRBJ2-4; 9 positions agree with TRBD2. This CDR3 is 16 amino acids long.

This chain joins TRBV5-1 and TRBJ1-1; D unclear. This CDR3 has 15 amino acids. Germline V gives CDR1 SGHRS, CDR2 YFSETQ. The V end lost 3 bases, the J end lost 2 bases, and 14 bases lay between the germline ends. Here the CDR3 reads CASSWGPMRNTEAFF. DNA for the CDR3: TGCGCCAGCAGCTGGGGTCCCATGCGCAACACTGAAGCTTTCTTT.

This clonotype was counted at least ten times. The chain uses TRBV20-1 and TRBJ2-7; possibly TRBD2 for D (5 bases). Trimming shortened V by 0 bases and J by 9 bases, and 9 bases separated the two germline ends. Germline V gene lookup returns CDR1 DFQATT and CDR2 SNEGSKA (reference sequence). The CDR3 is made up of 11 amino acids. The CDR3 region is CSARDMRAQYF. In DNA form, the CDR3 reads TGCAGTGCTAGAGATATGAGGGCGCAGTACTTC.

This clonotype was counted many times. The V gene is TRBV11-2, the J gene TRBJ2-7; 8 positions agree with TRBD2. Looked up from germline, CDR1 is SGHAT and CDR2 is FQNNGV. V lost 5 bases, J lost 1 base, and 7 bases stayed unmatched. This CDR3 contains 15 residues. The CDR3 region is CASSIQREWSYEQYF. The DNA for the CDR3 is TGTGCCAGCAGCATTCAGCGGGAGTGGTCCTACGAGCAGTACTTC.

The table lists this clonotype with many counts. V usage is TRBV2 and J usage is TRBJ1-2; no reliable D call. Trimming took off 3 bases at V and 1 base at J, with 6 bases between the two ends. The CDR3 is made up of 13 amino acids. The germline CDR1 and CDR2 sequences are SNHLY and FYNNEI. The CDR3 DNA reads TGTGCCAGCAGTGATGAGGATAACTATGGCTACACCTTC. This translates into CASSDEDNYGYTF.

In its sample, this clonotype was seen many times. V gene TRBV6-1 combines with J gene TRBJ1-6; D possibly corresponds to TRBD1 (5 bases). The length of the CDR3 is 17 residues. Deletions cut 1 base from V and 1 base from J, with 11 bases between. Looked up from germline, CDR1 is MNHNS and CDR2 is SASEGT. The CDR3, as DNA: TGTGCCAGCAGTGAAGGGGTCGGGACGTCCTATAATTCACCCCTCCACTTT. It is translated as CASSEGVGTSYNSPLHF.

The gene calls are TRBV20-1 and TRBJ2-3; a possible D gene is TRBD2 (5 bases). V shed 0 bases and J shed 1 base, with 8 bases lying between them. The germline CDR1 and CDR2 sequences are DFQATT and SNEGSKA (reference sequence). This CDR3 has 14 amino acids. The CDR3 reads CSAREPAGTDTQYF. The CDR3 DNA is TGCAGTGCTAGAGAACCAGCGGGCACAGATACGCAGTATTTT.

This clonotype was observed a few times. The rearrangement joins TRBV6-1 to TRBJ1-2, with no clear D. Germline V lookup: CDR1 MNHNS, CDR2 SASEGT. The CDR3 runs 12 residues. V lost 11 bases and J 4 bases, leaving 14 bases between the germline ends. The CDR3 DNA sequence: TGTGCCGCCGGGGAGGGCCCCTATGGCTACACCTTC. This codes for CAAGEGPYGYTF.

This clonotype was seen more than once but under ten times. V gene TRBV28 combines with J gene TRBJ2-5; 8 positions agree with TRBD1. Germline V gives CDR1 MDHEN, CDR2 SYDVKM. The CDR3 has 15 residues. V dropped 2 bases and J dropped 1; count of bases not matched to a gene: 3. This CDR3 reads CASSLGTGSQETQYF. CDR3 in DNA: TGTGCCAGCAGTTTAGGGACAGGCTCCCAAGAGACCCAGTACTTC.

Many counts were recorded for this clonotype. This sequence joins TRBV20-1 and TRBJ1-1; 10 bases are a match to TRBD1. Germline CDR1 and CDR2: DFQATT and SNEGSKA (reference sequence). The V segment lost 2 bases and the J segment 4 bases; nucleotides outside the gene matches: 1. The CDR3 has 13 residues. CDR3 protein: CSARRTGGTEAFF. CDR3 in DNA: TGCAGTGCTAGAAGGACAGGGGGCACTGAAGCTTTCTTT.

The V gene is TRBV12-3 or TRBV12-4, the J gene TRBJ2-7; the match to TRBD2 covers 7 bases. V lost 10 bases to trimming and J lost 0 bases; unmatched junction nucleotides: 9. The CDR3 covers 14 residues. CDR3 coding DNA: TGTGCCATCAATCCTAGCGGTAGCTCCTACGAGCAGTACTTC. Translating gives CAINPSGSSYEQYF.

As concerns this clonotype: Relative to the germline gene, one junction end is altered; a read error may explain this. This chain joins TRBV12-3 or TRBV12-4 and TRBJ1-1; 9 nucleotides align to TRBD1. The CDR3 length is 13 residues. The CDR3 region is CASRGTGGTEACF. The DNA of the CDR3 is TGTGCCAGCAGGGGTACAGGGGGCACTGAAGCTTGCTTT.

There are many counts of this clonotype. The V gene is TRBV2, the J gene TRBJ1-2; 7 bases match TRBD1. The trim removed 3 bases at V and 8 bases at J, leaving 12 bases unmatched. This CDR3 spans 15 amino acids. In germline, CDR1 is SNHLY, CDR2 FYNNEI. This chain's CDR3 is CASSERTGSSSGYTF. The CDR3 DNA sequence: TGTGCCAGCAGTGAGAGGACAGGCTCGAGTTCGGGCTACACCTTC. Drawing the rest from reference TRBV2 and TRBJ1-2, the complete variable domain is EPEVTQTPSHQVTQMGQEVILRCVPISNHLYFYWYRQILGQKVEFLVSFYNNEISEKSEIFDDQFSVERPDGSNFTLKIRSTKLEDSAMYFCASSERTGSSSGYTFGSGTRLTVV.

The rearrangement uses TRBV7-2 and TRBJ2-2, with 8 positions matching TRBD1. Germline CDR1 and CDR2: SGHTA and FQGNSA. This CDR3 has 15 residues. V lost 5 bases and J lost 4; bases outside the gene matches: 6. The CDR3 reads CASSTPGQGTGELFF. The CDR3 nucleotides read TGTGCCAGCAGCACCCCTGGACAGGGCACCGGGGAGCTGTTTTTT.